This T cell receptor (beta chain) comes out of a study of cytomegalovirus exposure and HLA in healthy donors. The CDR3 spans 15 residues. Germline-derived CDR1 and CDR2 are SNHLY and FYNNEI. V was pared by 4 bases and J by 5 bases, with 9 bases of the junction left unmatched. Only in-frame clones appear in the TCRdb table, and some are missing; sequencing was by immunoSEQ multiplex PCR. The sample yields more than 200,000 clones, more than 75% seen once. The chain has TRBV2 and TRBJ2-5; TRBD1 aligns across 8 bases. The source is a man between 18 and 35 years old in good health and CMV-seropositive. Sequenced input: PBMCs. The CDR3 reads CASSAEGNRGETQYF. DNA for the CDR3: TGTGCCAGCAGTGCCGAGGGGAACAGGGGGGAGACCCAGTACTTC.